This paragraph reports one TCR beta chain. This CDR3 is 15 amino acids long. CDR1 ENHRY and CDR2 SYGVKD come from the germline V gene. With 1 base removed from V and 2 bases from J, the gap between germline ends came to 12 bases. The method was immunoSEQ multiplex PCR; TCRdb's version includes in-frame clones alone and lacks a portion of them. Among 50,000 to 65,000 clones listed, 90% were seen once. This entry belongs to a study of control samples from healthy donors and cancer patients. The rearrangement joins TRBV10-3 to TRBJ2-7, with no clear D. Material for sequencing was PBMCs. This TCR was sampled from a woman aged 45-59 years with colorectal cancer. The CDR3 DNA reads TGTGCCATCAGTGAGTTTCGGACGGGCGCCTACGAGCAGTACTTC. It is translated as CAISEFRTGAYEQYF.